Ten or more counts support the clone carrying this T cell receptor (beta chain). Its specificity is not known. The data originate from a study of Graves' ophthalmopathy and Graves' hyperthyroidism. The CDR3 sequence is 11 residues long. Trimming took 2 bases from V and 6 from J, leaving 5 bases between them. Germline values: CDR1 SEHNR, CDR2 FQNEAQ (reference sequence). Pregnancy or lactation, uncontrolled infections and other autoimmune diseases were grounds for excluding patients. Clinical symptoms, serum thyroxine, TRAb, thyroid ultrasound and orbital computed tomography formed the basis of diagnosis. From RNA, the CDR3 regions of TCR beta chains were amplified and sequenced. First-round RT-PCR relied on HTBI primers, and a second-round multiplex PCR came next. A single record per CDR3 protein comes from TCRdb applying MiXCR to the multiplex PCR reads. Among 500,000 to 600,000 distinct CDR3 sequences listed, 39% were seen once.

Findings and limits, study-wide: Among thyroid clonotypes expanded above 0.001 frequency, most also appeared in blood.

The receptor's source is an adult man with Graves' hyperthyroidism. Material: peripheral blood or thyroid tissue (not recorded which). The chain combines TRBV7-9 with TRBJ2-7; D is undetermined. The CDR3 reads CASSLSVEQYF. CDR3 DNA sequence: TGTGCCAGCAGCTTATCTGTCGAGCAGTACTTC.